This T cell receptor (beta chain) comes out of a study of blood T cell repertoires in COVID-19. Study at large: Samples taken during acute and convalescent COVID-19 were collected in the United States, Italy and Spain. In each case, the material was cDNA or gDNA derived from T cells, B-cell-depleted T cells, or PBMCs.

The V end lost 3 bases, the J end lost 8 bases, and 4 bases lay between the germline ends. The CDR3 length is 11 residues. In the authors' workflow: For nucleated cells, counts were estimated from reference gene primer amplification. TCRdb keeps only in-frame clones here, not all; method: immunoSEQ multiplex PCR. V, J and clone size reflect that table, while D and trimming were determined from the DNA. This sample has 150,000 to 200,000 clones, with roughly 80% found just once. This clonotype was sampled from a woman younger than 45 with acute or convalescent COVID-19. Sequenced sample: peripheral blood. V is TRBV12-3 or TRBV12-4 and J is TRBJ1-4, with unresolved D. CDR3 in amino acids: CASSFAEKLFF. Written as DNA, the CDR3 is TGTGCCAGCAGTTTTGCGGAAAAACTGTTTTTT.